This T cell receptor beta chain was captured in a study of T cells in localized non-small cell lung cancer. Broader study findings: Adjacent lung tissue had a median approximately 57 of the top 100 clones found in the tumor.

With respect to this clone: Antigen: not known.

CDR3 size: 11 residues. Per the germline V gene, CDR1 is GTSNPN and CDR2 is SVGIG (reference sequence). V lost 5 bases to trimming and J lost 14 bases, with 13 bases between them. Clones were read by immunoSEQ multiplex PCR, and TCRdb kept only the in-frame ones, dropping some. The table lists over 70,000 clones, approximately 90% of them singletons. The chain couples TRBV30 to TRBJ1-6; weak D call: TRBD1 (5 bases). This sample comprised PBMCs, obtained before any cancer treatment. The receptor was isolated from a woman aged 40-75 years with stage II squamous cell lung carcinoma. The CDR3 is CAWDSGITLHF. The CDR3 DNA reads as TGTGCCTGGGATTCAGGGATTACCCTCCACTTT. Complete variable domain (other parts from reference TRBV30 and TRBJ1-6): SQTIHQWPATLVQPVGSPLSLECTVEGTSNPNLYWYRQAAGRGLQLLFYSVGIGQISSEVPQNLSASRPQDRQFILSSKKLLLSDSGFYLCAWDSGITLHFGNGTRLTVT.